This TCR beta chain stems from a study of T-cell reconstitution after alpha-beta-depleted transplantation in children. Construction of the TCRbeta library involved unique molecular identifiers. TCRdb used MiXCR to reprocess the PCR reads, holding one entry per CDR3 protein. Of around 960,000 distinct CDR3 sequences detected, 25% to 35% appear once; the ten largest clones hold 28%. The CDR3 is 16 amino acids. CDR1 is SQVTM, CDR2 ANQGSEA, per germline. This clonotype was seen a handful of times. An end of the junction does not agree with germline; a read error may underlie this. The gene calls are TRBV29-1 and TRBJ2-7; 8 positions match TRBD1. The TCR originated in a boy under three years old who had a stem cell transplant for SCID, so the T cells may come from the graft donor. Here the sequenced sample was PBMCs, mostly from graft donor cells, taken 360 days after TCRalphabeta/CD19-depleted stem cell transplant. CDR3: CSVRQLRQGISHEQYF. The CDR3 DNA reads TGCAGCGTCCGGCAACTTAGACAGGGGATCTCCCACGAGCAGTACTTC.